A selection of T cell receptor beta chains follows, all from one sample in a study of blood T cell repertoires in COVID-19. This table comes from immunoSEQ multiplex PCR, and its TCRdb copy is limited to in-frame clones, with some not included. The table includes 250,000 or so clones, 80% to 95% detected once. The sequencing input was PBMCs or T cells enriched from blood (not recorded which). The receptors were gathered from a man aged 35-49 years who had been exposed to COVID-19. Each CDR3 is given with its conserved first and last residue. A D gene is named only where the DNA matches it firmly. The size field is filled for only some rows; it gives once, few, many or a size class.

d_call	clone_size	cdr3_length	v_call	j_call	cdr3_aa
TRBD1	.	12	TRBV5-4	TRBJ1-2	CASSPDRDGYTF
.	few	14	TRBV30	TRBJ2-3	CAWGRGKGTDTQYF
.	.	15	TRBV14	TRBJ1-2	CASSQYRGHNYGYTF
TRBD1	.	14	TRBV19	TRBJ1-2	CASSIQGANYGYTF
TRBD1	.	13	TRBV19	TRBJ2-5	CASSGQEVETQYF
.	.	12	TRBV3-1/TRBV3-2	TRBJ1-1	CASSQDRGLAFF
TRBD1	.	14	TRBV3-1/TRBV3-2	TRBJ1-1	CASSQNRGRTEAFF
TRBD1	.	15	TRBV2	TRBJ1-6	CASSERDSRSSPLHF
.	.	16	TRBV13	TRBJ2-5	CASSLGLLADGETQYF
TRBD2	.	15	TRBV27	TRBJ2-1	CASSLRLAAYNEQFF
.	.	13	TRBV13	TRBJ2-3	CASSDSDMDTQYF
.	.	13	TRBV11-3	TRBJ2-7	CASSPRSSYEQYF
.	.	15	TRBV4-2	TRBJ2-1	CASSQGVGGYNEQFF
.	once	13	TRBV29-1	TRBJ1-4	CSLLTGSSEKLFF
TRBD1	.	14	TRBV19	TRBJ2-7	CASRKGTVSYEQYF
.	.	15	TRBV3-1/TRBV3-2	TRBJ1-2	CASSQAQGSNYGYTF
TRBD1	.	12	TRBV9	TRBJ1-2	CASSLYRGGYTF
.	.	15	TRBV2	TRBJ1-1	CASSWPPGVNTEAFF
TRBD2	.	15	TRBV6-5	TRBJ2-1	CASTLLAATGNEQFF
TRBD1	.	16	TRBV10-3	TRBJ2-3	CAISESRTGSTDTQYF
.	.	15	TRBV4-1	TRBJ1-5	CASSQEVLGAQPQHF
TRBD2	once	16	TRBV30	TRBJ2-1	CAWSLKRDAPYNEQFF
TRBD2	few	14	TRBV3-1/TRBV3-2	TRBJ2-7	CASSLGTTSYEQYF
TRBD1	.	18	TRBV5-1	TRBJ2-1	CASSPIWGDRVSTNEQFF